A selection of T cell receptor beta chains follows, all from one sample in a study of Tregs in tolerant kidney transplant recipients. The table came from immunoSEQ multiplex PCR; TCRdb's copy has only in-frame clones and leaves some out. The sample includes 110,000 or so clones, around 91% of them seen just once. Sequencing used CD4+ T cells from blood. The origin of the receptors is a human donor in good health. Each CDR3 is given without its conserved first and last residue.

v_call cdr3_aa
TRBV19 ASSTLTGNSNQPQH
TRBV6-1 ASSEANFGGYT
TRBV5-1 ASSLERAYEQY
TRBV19 ASSTTGNYGYT
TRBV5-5 ASSFYQETQY
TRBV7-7 ASSLLAGGEETQY
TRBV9 ASSPGTRSSYEQY
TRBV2 ASSVVSGSDTQY
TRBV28 ASSGNQPQH
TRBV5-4 ASSPLDNSQF
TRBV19 ASSISSRDPRRGQF
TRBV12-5 ASGPSGGTWGSNEKLF
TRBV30 AWSDLAGLVDTQY
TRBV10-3 AISEVAESYQETQY
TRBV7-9 ASSSPLATSGKTYEQY
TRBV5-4 ASSTILSTDTQY
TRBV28 ASSFSGPTLDTQY
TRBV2 ASRWGGDEQF
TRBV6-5 ASSAGYEQY
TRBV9 ASSDPRGGETQY
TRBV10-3 AISEGTTVLDTEAF
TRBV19 ASSTSGRFQETQY
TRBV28 ASSSFEGRDQPQH
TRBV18 ASSPGLQETQY
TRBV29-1 SVEDRGYYGYT
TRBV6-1 ASRRLAVKETQY
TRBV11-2 ASSMDRISYNEQF
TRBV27 ASSLYGGNNEQF
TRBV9 ASSVAPWDLRNEQF
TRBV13 ASSSHPPGLAVTYEQY
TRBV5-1 ASSLGGGAGANVLT
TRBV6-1 ASSAGQTSNTEAF
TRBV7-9 ASSLALRTPPEAF
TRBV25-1 ASSDRFFEKLF
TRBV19 ASRRLAGEGEQY
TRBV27 ASSLSGGRIPYPPF
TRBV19 ASSPNHLTSGRENEQF
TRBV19 ASSISRLNEKLF
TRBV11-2 ASSLGTGRASNQPQH
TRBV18 ASSPRRDEKLF
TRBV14 ASSQGHSEALH
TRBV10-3 AISVSTGGLVGEQY
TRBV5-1 ASSLANSNEKLF
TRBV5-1 ASTVPTSGSSDTQY
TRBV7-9 ASSRGDGNNQPQH
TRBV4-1 ASSQGRRGSPSYEQY
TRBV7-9 ASSPDGQPQH
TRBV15 ATSRTTGLPSYEQY
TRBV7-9 ASSLSVRNYEQY
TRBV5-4 ASSVATGGYGYT